This TCR beta chain was captured in a study of OX40 agonist ivuxolimab in advanced cancers. Study observations and caveats: CD4+ and CD8+ blood T cells expanded clonally by week 6 at 0.1 to 3.0 mg/kg.

About this clone itself: Its antigen remains unidentified.

Germline CDR1 LGHNA, CDR2 YNFKEQ. The CDR3 covers 16 residues. With 0 bases clipped from V and 2 bases from J, the junction kept 4 bases outside the gene matches. This table comes from immunoSEQ multiplex PCR, and its TCRdb copy is limited to in-frame clones, with some not included. There are roughly 79,000 clones in the sample; 80% to 95% occur only once, and about 10% lies in the top ten. The rearrangement links TRBV4-2 to TRBJ2-1; 7 bases fit TRBD2. This specimen consisted of CD4+ or CD8+ T cells sorted from blood, obtained in a trial of the OX40 agonist ivuxolimab. This clonotype was sampled from an adult with an advanced solid tumor such as melanoma, head and neck, liver or kidney cancer. CDR3: CASSQDWGGAYNEQFF. CDR3 bases: TGTGCCAGCAGCCAAGATTGGGGGGGAGCCTACAATGAGCAGTTCTTC.